Each of the 9 T cell receptor beta chains below was sequenced from the same sample in a study of cytomegalovirus exposure and HLA in healthy donors. In the PCR, 60 Vbeta and 13 Jbeta primers were used. TCRdb keeps only in-frame clones here, not all; method: immunoSEQ multiplex PCR. The sample consists of about 150,000 clones, just under 75% of them appearing once. What was sequenced was PBMCs. The receptors stem from a woman younger than 30 in good health and CMV-seronegative.

Here the CDR3 reads CASSLLPGTMNTEAFF. CDR3 DNA sequence: TGTGCCAGCTCCCTCCTCCCCGGGACTATGAACACTGAAGCTTTCTTT. V usage is TRBV18 and J usage is TRBJ1-1, with D possibly matching TRBD1 (5 bases). V lost 6 bases and J 0 bases, leaving 17 bases between the germline ends. The germline V gene encodes CDR1 KGHSH and CDR2 LQKENI. The CDR3 covers 16 residues.

This clone was observed a single time. The gene calls are TRBV2 and TRBJ2-3; TRBD1 might be the D (5 bases). With 2 bases removed from V and 6 bases from J, the gap between germline ends came to 12 bases. Germline assignment: CDR1 SNHLY and CDR2 FYNNEI. There are 14 residues in the CDR3. The CDR3: CASSEWTIVDTQYF. In nucleotides, the CDR3 is TGTGCCAGCAGTGAATGGACAATAGTGGATACGCAGTATTTT.

V is TRBV29-1 and J is TRBJ1-2; D gene unclear. V lost 4 bases to trimming and J lost 6 bases, with 6 bases between them. The CDR3 is made up of 10 amino acids. CDR1 and CDR2 (germline): SQVTM, ANQGSEA. The CDR3 loop is CSVGGDGYTF. As DNA, the CDR3 is TGCAGCGTTGGGGGAGATGGCTACACCTTC.

The V and J genes are TRBV10-3 and TRBJ1-3; 10 nucleotides align to TRBD1. V shed 2 bases and J 0 bases; nucleotides not matched to a gene: 10. CDR3 length: 19 residues. Germline V gene lookup returns CDR1 ENHRY and CDR2 SYGVKD. The CDR3 is CAISEGSSGTGVSGNTIYF. CDR3 nucleotides: TGTGCCATCAGTGAGGGCTCCTCCGGGACAGGGGTCTCTGGAAACACCATATATTTT.

The chain links TRBV5-1 to TRBJ2-5; 8 nucleotides align to TRBD2. Germline lookup yields CDR1 SGHRS and CDR2 YFSETQ. CDR3 length equals 14 residues. The trim removed 4 bases at V and 5 bases at J, leaving 7 bases unmatched. CDR3 bases: TGCGCCAGCAGCCCCGGGGGGGCAGGGGAGACCCAGTACTTC. This translates into CASSPGGAGETQYF.

This clone was picked up one time. The chain recombines TRBV4-3 with TRBJ1-3; the D is unclear. The CDR3 is 14 amino acids. In germline, CDR1 is LGHNA, CDR2 YSLEER. V lost 1 base and J 3 bases, leaving 7 bases between the germline ends. CDR3 in DNA: TGCGCCAGCAGCCAAGCAGGAATTGGAAACACCATATATTTT. Translating it yields CASSQAGIGNTIYF.

This chain links TRBV2 with TRBJ1-2; 7 bases line up with TRBD1. Germline V gene lookup returns CDR1 SNHLY and CDR2 FYNNEI. Germline trimming cut 6 bases from V and 7 bases from J; bases unmatched to any gene: 11. The CDR3 has 14 amino acids. For the CDR3, the DNA is TGTGCCAGCAGGAGACAGGGAGCGGTCGGTGGCTACACCTTC. Translated: CASRRQGAVGGYTF.

The V gene is TRBV6-5, the J gene TRBJ2-2; possible D gene TRBD2, 6 bases. The CDR3 extends over 14 amino acids. Germline lookup yields CDR1 MNHEY and CDR2 SVGAGI. V lost 4 bases to trimming and J lost 6 bases, with 12 bases between them. The CDR3 spells CASSSGVGPGELFF. The CDR3 DNA reads TGTGCCAGCAGTTCGGGAGTGGGACCCGGGGAGCTGTTTTTT.

CDR3 nucleotide sequence: TGTGCCAGCAGCTTAGGACAGGGGACCCGACCCGTTTTGAGGAATGAGCAGTTCTTC. Protein product: CASSLGQGTRPVLRNEQFF. J is TRBJ2-1 and V is TRBV7-2, with 8 bases lining up with TRBD1. With 1 base clipped from V and 7 bases from J, the junction kept 18 bases outside the gene matches. CDR1 SGHTA and CDR2 FQGNSA come from the germline V gene. The CDR3 runs 19 residues.